A selection of T cell receptor beta chains follows, all from one sample in a study of blood T cell repertoires in COVID-19. TCRdb's copy holds only in-frame clones and misses some; the assay was immunoSEQ multiplex PCR. The sample has almost 95,000 clones; roughly 87% are singletons. Sequenced: peripheral blood. All receptors derive from a woman aged 55-69 years with COVID-19, enrolled during active disease. CDR3s include the opening cysteine and the closing phenylalanine or tryptophan. The D gene is left open where the match is weak. The size of a clone is reported for some rows only, either as once, few or many, or as a class for expanded clones.

clone_size: once; d_call: NA; j_call: TRBJ1-1; v_call: TRBV7-9; cdr3_nt: TGTGTAAGGCAGGGCCTGAAGGCTTTCTTT; cdr3_aa: CVRQGLKAFF
clone_size: once; d_call: NA; j_call: TRBJ2-1; v_call: TRBV5-4; cdr3_nt: TGTGCCAGCAGCTTGGTAGGGGGACGGTACAATGAGCAGTTCTTC; cdr3_aa: CASSLVGGRYNEQFF
clone_size: NA; d_call: NA; j_call: TRBJ1-6; v_call: TRBV19; cdr3_nt: NA; cdr3_aa: CASSLHQQGPNSPLHF
clone_size: few; d_call: TRBD2; j_call: TRBJ2-2; v_call: TRBV24-1; cdr3_nt: TGTGCCACCAGTGATTCTACTAGCGGGGACACCGGGGAGCTGTTTTTT; cdr3_aa: CATSDSTSGDTGELFF
clone_size: few; d_call: NA; j_call: TRBJ1-1; v_call: TRBV29-1; cdr3_nt: TGCAGCGTACACAGGAGGGCGGGGAGCACTGAAGCTTTCTTT; cdr3_aa: CSVHRRAGSTEAFF
clone_size: NA; d_call: NA; j_call: TRBJ2-1; v_call: TRBV29-1; cdr3_nt: TGCAGCTTTGCCCCGGGCCAGGGTAGGAATGAGCAGTTCTTC; cdr3_aa: CSFAPGQGRNEQFF
clone_size: NA; d_call: TRBD2; j_call: TRBJ2-3; v_call: TRBV27; cdr3_nt: TGTGCCAGCAGTTTACCCCGGACTAGCGGGGGGCTCGAGGGAGATACGCAGTATTTT; cdr3_aa: CASSLPRTSGGLEGDTQYF
clone_size: NA; d_call: TRBD1; j_call: TRBJ1-2; v_call: TRBV10-2; cdr3_nt: TGCGCCAGCAGTGACGGGACAGACGAATCCTATGGCTACACCTTC; cdr3_aa: CASSDGTDESYGYTF
clone_size: once; d_call: NA; j_call: TRBJ2-2; v_call: TRBV21-1; cdr3_nt: TGTGCCAGCAGCAACGAAGGCCCAGGGGGCGACTCCCCTAACACCGGGGAGCTGTTTTTT; cdr3_aa: CASSNEGPGGDSPNTGELFF
clone_size: once; d_call: TRBD1; j_call: TRBJ1-2; v_call: TRBV18; cdr3_nt: TGTGCCAGCTCACCGCGCATAGACAGGGGAGCAGAAGGCTACACCTTC; cdr3_aa: CASSPRIDRGAEGYTF
clone_size: NA; d_call: NA; j_call: TRBJ1-3; v_call: TRBV6-5; cdr3_nt: TGTGCCAGCAGTTACTCGGGGACACAGGGAAACACCATATATTTT; cdr3_aa: CASSYSGTQGNTIYF
clone_size: NA; d_call: NA; j_call: TRBJ1-2; v_call: TRBV19; cdr3_nt: TGTGCCAGTACCACCGGGTCCGGGACAAACTATGGCTACACCTTC; cdr3_aa: CASTTGSGTNYGYTF
clone_size: NA; d_call: NA; j_call: TRBJ1-3; v_call: TRBV6-1; cdr3_nt: TGTGCCAGCAGTGCACCAGGGTCTCCCTCTGGAAACACCATATATTTT; cdr3_aa: CASSAPGSPSGNTIYF
clone_size: NA; d_call: TRBD1; j_call: TRBJ2-1; v_call: TRBV4-3; cdr3_nt: TGCGCCAGCAGCCAAGAAAGGGGGCCCTACAATGAGCAGTTCTTC; cdr3_aa: CASSQERGPYNEQFF
clone_size: NA; d_call: TRBD1; j_call: TRBJ2-3; v_call: TRBV19; cdr3_nt: TGTGCCAGTAGAAGCCGGACAGGTCCCGCAGATACGCAGTATTTT; cdr3_aa: CASRSRTGPADTQYF
clone_size: NA; d_call: TRBD2; j_call: TRBJ2-5; v_call: TRBV5-4; cdr3_nt: TGTGCCAGCAGGCCAACTAGCGGGGTTCAAGAGACCCAGTACTTC; cdr3_aa: CASRPTSGVQETQYF
clone_size: NA; d_call: NA; j_call: TRBJ2-1; v_call: TRBV21-1; cdr3_nt: TGTGCCAGCAGCAAGCTAGCCCTACCAAATGAGCAGTTCTTC; cdr3_aa: CASSKLALPNEQFF
clone_size: NA; d_call: TRBD2; j_call: TRBJ2-1; v_call: TRBV6-2/TRBV6-3; cdr3_nt: TGTGCCAGCAGTTACCCCCTAGTAGCGGGGGACTCCTACAATGAGCAGTTCTTC; cdr3_aa: CASSYPLVAGDSYNEQFF
clone_size: NA; d_call: NA; j_call: TRBJ1-4; v_call: TRBV3-1/TRBV3-2; cdr3_nt: TGTGCCAGCAGCCAAGCGTTAGGTCGGGCAACTAATGAAAAACTGTTTTTT; cdr3_aa: CASSQALGRATNEKLFF
clone_size: NA; d_call: TRBD1; j_call: TRBJ2-5; v_call: TRBV5-1; cdr3_nt: TGCGCCAGCAGCTCGACAGGGGGCGAAGAGACCCAGTACTTC; cdr3_aa: CASSSTGGEETQYF
clone_size: NA; d_call: NA; j_call: TRBJ2-7; v_call: TRBV5-1; cdr3_nt: TGCGCCAGCAGAGGCCCCCCACTAGATTCCCACGAGCAGTACTTC; cdr3_aa: CASRGPPLDSHEQYF
clone_size: NA; d_call: TRBD2; j_call: TRBJ2-3; v_call: TRBV19; cdr3_nt: TGTGCCAGTAGTATACAAGCGGGGGGCCTGGGAGATACGCAGTATTTT; cdr3_aa: CASSIQAGGLGDTQYF
clone_size: NA; d_call: NA; j_call: TRBJ2-5; v_call: TRBV10-3; cdr3_nt: TGTGCCATCAGTGACTGGTATCGGGGAAATTCACGAGAGACCCAGTACTTC; cdr3_aa: CAISDWYRGNSRETQYF
clone_size: NA; d_call: NA; j_call: TRBJ2-5; v_call: TRBV30; cdr3_nt: TGTGCCTGGAGTGTTGGAGGGACCCAGTACTTC; cdr3_aa: CAWSVGGTQYF
clone_size: NA; d_call: NA; j_call: TRBJ2-5; v_call: TRBV3-1/TRBV3-2; cdr3_nt: TGTGCCAGCAGCCGTAGGGGGGGCGAAGAGACCCAGTACTTC; cdr3_aa: CASSRRGGEETQYF
clone_size: NA; d_call: NA; j_call: TRBJ1-3; v_call: TRBV30; cdr3_nt: TGTGCCTGGGCCGTCGGGAACACCATATATTTT; cdr3_aa: CAWAVGNTIYF
clone_size: NA; d_call: TRBD1; j_call: TRBJ1-2; v_call: TRBV12-3/TRBV12-4; cdr3_nt: TGTGCCAGCAGCCGAGGGACAGGGCTTGGCTACACCTTC; cdr3_aa: CASSRGTGLGYTF
clone_size: NA; d_call: NA; j_call: TRBJ1-2; v_call: TRBV5-1; cdr3_nt: TGCGCCAGCAGCTTGGCCGGTCAGGACTATGGCTACACCTTC; cdr3_aa: CASSLAGQDYGYTF
clone_size: once; d_call: NA; j_call: TRBJ1-4; v_call: TRBV30; cdr3_nt: TGTGCCTGGAGTGTACCCGGGAGGGGGGATGAAAAACTGTTTTTT; cdr3_aa: CAWSVPGRGDEKLFF
clone_size: NA; d_call: NA; j_call: TRBJ1-6; v_call: TRBV30; cdr3_nt: TGTGCCTGGAGTGCAGGGGCAGGGGATAATTCACCCCTCCACTTT; cdr3_aa: CAWSAGAGDNSPLHF
clone_size: NA; d_call: NA; j_call: TRBJ1-1; v_call: TRBV2; cdr3_nt: TGTGCCAGCAGTGAGGAACAGACGGCCACTGAAGCTTTCTTT; cdr3_aa: CASSEEQTATEAFF
clone_size: NA; d_call: TRBD1; j_call: TRBJ2-3; v_call: TRBV10-3; cdr3_nt: TGTGCCATCAGCGGGGACAGGGCTGGAGATACGCAGTATTTT; cdr3_aa: CAISGDRAGDTQYF
clone_size: NA; d_call: NA; j_call: TRBJ1-1; v_call: TRBV6-5; cdr3_nt: TGTGCCAGCAGTTACACCGAGTACACTGAAGCTTTCTTT; cdr3_aa: CASSYTEYTEAFF